Following are 25 T cell receptor beta chains from one sample sequenced in a study of tumor and adjacent non-tumor tissue in lung cancer. This sample's RNA came from whole unsorted tissue. A modified ARM-PCR protocol with three rounds of nested PCR amplified TCRbeta. MiXCR was run by TCRdb on the multiplex PCR reads, yielding one entry per CDR3 protein. The sample shows over 100,000 distinct CDR3 sequences, 60% to 80% of them seen only once. Sample: lung tumor tissue. All receptors come from a woman in her fifties or sixties with non-small cell lung cancer.

Turning to this clonotype: Possible read error: a much larger clone is one base away. This chain connects TRBV6-2 or TRBV6-3 to TRBJ2-7; TRBD2 agrees at 13 bases. V gave up 7 bases and J gave up 3 bases; unmatched junction bases: 9. The CDR3 has 16 residues. The germline V gene has CDR1 MNHEY and CDR2 SVGEGT. CDR3 sequence: CASTTRTSGSFYEQYF. The CDR3 DNA follows: TGTGCCAGCACTACACGGACTAGCGGGAGTTTCTACGAGCAGTACTTC.

As concerns this clonotype: As the CDR3 is not closed by the conserved phenylalanine or tryptophan, this likely results from a read error. The chain has TRBV5-4 and TRBJ2-1, with a weak D call TRBD2 (6 bases). The CDR3 is 14 amino acids. Germline values: CDR1 SGHNT, CDR2 YYREEE (reference sequence). Trimming shortened V by 6 bases and J by 5 bases, and 15 bases separated the two germline ends. The chain's CDR3 is CASTRRAEDNEQFI. The DNA of the CDR3 is TGTGCCAGCACCCGGAGGGCAGAGGACAATGAGCAGTTCATC.

V gene TRBV11-3 combines with J gene TRBJ2-3; D is uncertain. V gave up 8 bases and J gave up 2 bases, with 8 bases separating them. The length of the CDR3 is 12 residues. The V gene's germline CDR1 is SGHNT and CDR2 YENEEA. CDR3 loop: CASDLNTDTQYF. The DNA of the CDR3 is TGTGCCAGCGACTTAAACACAGATACGCAGTATTTT.

This clonotype was counted many times. CDR3 DNA: TGCAGCGTTATAGCCGGGACAGGGACCGACGAGCAGTACTTC. Translating gives CSVIAGTGTDEQYF. The rearrangement links TRBV29-1 to TRBJ2-7, with 9 bases matching TRBD1. Germline V gene sequence: CDR1 SQVTM, CDR2 ANQGSEA. V was clipped by 5 bases and J by 5 bases; unmatched bases: 10. The CDR3 is made up of 14 amino acids.

A note on this clonotype: This sequence may be a read error, since a much larger clone differs from it by one base. The chain is built from TRBV28 and TRBJ2-7, with D unclear. Per the germline V gene, CDR1 is MDHEN and CDR2 is SYDVKM. The CDR3 spans 14 residues. Trimming cost V 3 bases and J 1 base, with 10 bases left between them. The CDR3 spells CASSFFMGSYEQYF. CDR3 nucleotide sequence: TGTGCCAGCAGTTTCTTCATGGGGTCCTACGAGCAGTACTTC.

The chain carries TRBV1 and TRBJ2-3; TRBD2, the table's D call, lacks a check against the DNA. TRBV1 is shown as a pseudogene. This CDR3 contains 19 residues. The CDR3 region is CTSSQGRGLAEIPVDTQYF. The CDR3 DNA sequence: TGCACCAGCAGCCAAGGGAGGGGCCTAGCGGAGATCCCCGTGGATACGCAGTATTTT.

A note on this clonotype: No conserved phenylalanine or tryptophan is present at the end of the CDR3, so a read error is the likely explanation. The chain has TRBV11-2 and TRBJ2-7; tentatively, D is TRBD1 or TRBD2 (5 bases each). The CDR3 spans 14 residues. Germline V lookup: CDR1 SGHAT, CDR2 FQNNGV. V shed 6 bases and J shed 8 bases, with 20 bases lying between them. The CDR3 DNA is TGTGCCAGCAGTTGGGACCGCGGAGGATATAAGCAGTACATC. It codes for CASSWDRGGYKQYI.

This clonotype was counted a single time. Germline is not matched at one junction end, which may reflect a read error. This sequence joins TRBV20-1 and TRBJ2-2; 11 positions match TRBD2. Germline assignment: CDR1 DFQATT and CDR2 SNEGSKA (reference sequence). This CDR3 has 12 amino acids. The DNA of the CDR3 is TGCAGTACTAGCGGGGGCACCGGGGAGTTGTTTTTT. Its translation is CSTSGGTGELFF.

Points on this clonotype: The junction does not match germline at one end; this may be a read error. The V gene is TRBV11-2, the J gene TRBJ2-2; tentative D call: TRBD2 (6 bases). The CDR3 sequence is 13 residues long. Germline loops: CDR1 SGHAT, CDR2 FQNNGV. The chain's CDR3 is CASSLKDWGELFF. CDR3 bases: TGTGCCAGCAGCCTAAAGGACTGGGGGGAGCTGTTTTTC.

Turning to this clonotype: This may come from a read error, since a much larger clone is one base off. J is TRBJ2-3 and V is TRBV20-1; a weak D match, TRBD1 (5 bases). The V and J ends lost 8 bases and 3 bases respectively, with 21 bases between them. Germline V gene lookup returns CDR1 DFQATT and CDR2 SNEGSKA (reference sequence). The CDR3 extends over 15 amino acids. CDR3 amino acids: CSTTPVQGSTDTQYF. The CDR3 DNA sequence: TGCAGTACCACCCCGGTGCAGGGTTCGACAGATACGCAGTATTTT.

This clonotype was found once. This CDR3 fails to terminate in the conserved phenylalanine or tryptophan, so it likely reflects a read error. The limits of the CDR3 on the DNA are not certain, so only TCRdb's listed CDR3 is given. This chain joins TRBV6-5 and TRBJ2-6; the D segment call TRBD1 is taken from the table without a DNA check. The germline CDR1 and CDR2 sequences are MNHEY and SVGAGI. The CDR3 has 16 amino acids, counting both end residues. The CDR3 loop is CASSRQGGGGANVMTL.

Turning to this clonotype: Its ends do not fully match the called genes, so a read error is possible. The chain links TRBV11-2 to TRBJ1-1; D is unresolved. Germline CDR1 and CDR2: SGHAT and FQNNGV. The length of the CDR3 is 15 residues. CDR3: CASSLEPEPNTEAFF. The CDR3, as DNA: TGTGCCAGTAGCTTAGAGCCAGAACCCAACACTGAAGCTTTCTTT.

For this clonotype: The junction and the germline gene differ at one end; a read error may be behind it. J is TRBJ1-2 and V is TRBV5-6, with a possible D match to TRBD1 (6 bases). Germline loops: CDR1 SGHDT, CDR2 YYEEEE. This CDR3 has 15 amino acids. In DNA, the CDR3 is TGTGCCAGCAGCTTGCGTGGACAGTGGAACTATGACTACACCTTC. This encodes CASSLRGQWNYDYTF.

Note on this clonotype: One end of the junction is discordant with germline, which a read error may explain. The gene calls are TRBV20-1 and TRBJ2-2; D possibly corresponds to TRBD2 (5 bases). Germline V CDR1 and CDR2: DFQATT, SNEGSKA (reference sequence). The CDR3 is 13 amino acids. CDR3 DNA sequence: TGCAGTGATAGAGATATGAACACCGGGGAGCCGTTTTTT. It specifies CSDRDMNTGEPFF.

The chain carries TRBV11-2 and TRBJ1-2, with TRBD1 identical over 7 bases. V gave up 5 bases and J gave up 2 bases; unmatched junction bases: 11. From germline, CDR1 is SGHAT and CDR2 FQNNGV. This CDR3 is built from 16 residues. Written as DNA, the CDR3 is TGTGCCAGCAGCATACTCCTCGGGACAGTCAACTATGGCTACACCTTC. This gives the protein CASSILLGTVNYGYTF.

V and J are TRBV12-3 or TRBV12-4 and TRBJ1-2; D gene ambiguous. This CDR3 is 13 amino acids long. The V end lost 6 bases, the J end lost 5 bases, and 13 bases lay between the germline ends. In nucleotides, the CDR3 is TGTGCCAGCAGCCCTGCGTGGGGATATGGCTACACCTTC. Amino acids: CASSPAWGYGYTF.

To note about this clonotype: This is likely a read error, given that the CDR3 carries no conserved phenylalanine or tryptophan at its end. The V call is TRBV20-1, the J call TRBJ1-2; no clear D. Trimming removed 5 bases at V and 10 bases at J, with 17 bases between. Germline V gives CDR1 DFQATT, CDR2 SNEGSKA (reference sequence). The CDR3 runs to 12 residues. The CDR3 DNA reads as TGCAGTGCTCATGATTATCACTATAACTACACCTTA. Protein: CSAHDYHYNYTL.

On this clonotype: The junction departs from the called germline gene at one end, perhaps through a read error. This rearrangement joins TRBV11-3 to TRBJ2-2; possible D gene TRBD1, 6 bases. Germline CDR1 SGHNT, CDR2 YENEEA. The length of the CDR3 is 15 residues. The CDR3 loop reads CVSSLSGVNTGELFF. The CDR3 nucleotides are TGTGTCAGCAGCTTATCAGGGGTGAACACTGGGGAGCTGTTTTTT. The full variable domain, rest sourced from reference TRBV11-3 and TRBJ2-2, is EAGVVQSPRYKIIEKKQPVAFWCNPISGHNTLYWYLQNLGQGPELLIRYENEEAVDDSQLPKDRFSAERLKGVDSTLKIQPAELGDSAVYLCVSSLSGVNTGELFFGEGSRLTVL.

This clonotype was recorded a few times. The V gene is TRBV4-3, the J gene TRBJ2-1; D remains unclear. Germline V gives CDR1 LGHNA, CDR2 YSLEER. CDR3 length equals 15 residues. V shed 4 bases and J shed 4 bases, with 14 bases lying between them. CDR3 DNA: TGCGCCAGCAGCCGAGGTAGTACTGGTTACAATGAGCAGTTCTTC. Translating it yields CASSRGSTGYNEQFF.

About this clonotype itself: Possible read error: a much larger clone is one base away. DNA of the CDR3: TGCAATGCCGACGGGGGGGGCCAGCCCCAGCATTTT. It is translated as CNADGGGQPQHF. The rearrangement links TRBV20-1 to TRBJ1-5; D perhaps matches TRBD1 (6 bases). Per the germline V gene, CDR1 is DFQATT and CDR2 is SNEGSKA (reference sequence). The CDR3 loop spans 12 amino acids.

The chain uses TRBV6-1 and TRBJ1-2; D gene ambiguous. V was pared by 2 bases and J by 0 bases, with 13 bases between. Germline V gene lookup returns CDR1 MNHNS and CDR2 SASEGT. The CDR3 covers 16 residues. The CDR3 reads CASSETRQRTNYGYTF. CDR3 DNA sequence: TGTGCCAGCAGTGAAACGCGTCAGCGGACTAACTATGGCTACACCTTC.

This clonotype was recorded only once. Germline and junction disagree at one end, which may indicate a read error. The chain recombines TRBV4-2 with TRBJ2-5; 12 bases line up with TRBD2. Germline loops: CDR1 LGHNA, CDR2 YNFKEQ. CDR3 length: 17 amino acids. CDR3 nucleotide sequence: TGTGCCATCAGCCAAACTCCACTAGCGGGGGGAAAAGAGACCCAGTACTTC. As protein: CAISQTPLAGGKETQYF.

The rearrangement joins TRBV28 to TRBJ2-2, with no clear D. Germline V gene sequence: CDR1 MDHEN, CDR2 SYDVKM. The CDR3 runs 12 residues. V was trimmed by 4 bases and J by 10 bases, leaving 10 bases between them. The CDR3 reads CASSYRLKELFF. CDR3 sequence (DNA): TGTGCCAGCAGTTACCGGCTAAAGGAGCTGTTTTTT.

To note about this clonotype: One end of the junction varies from germline; a read error may be responsible. V gene TRBV6-2 or TRBV6-3 combines with J gene TRBJ2-1; 8 positions agree with TRBD2. Germline V gene lookup returns CDR1 MNHEY and CDR2 SVGEGT. This CDR3 contains 17 residues. The CDR3 here is CASTSPVLAGMDNEQFF. In DNA form, the CDR3 reads TGTGCCAGCACCAGTCCCGTTTTAGCGGGGATGGACAATGAACAGTTCTTC.

Ten or more counts support this clonotype. This rearrangement joins TRBV6-2 or TRBV6-3 to TRBJ2-2; no definite D call. Germline V lookup: CDR1 MNHEY, CDR2 SVGEGT. Trimming pared 2 bases from V and 4 bases from J, leaving 11 bases between. The CDR3 spans 15 residues. CDR3 region: CASSYLGSGTGELFF. The CDR3 DNA sequence: TGTGCCAGCAGTTACCTCGGGTCCGGCACCGGGGAGCTGTTTTTT.